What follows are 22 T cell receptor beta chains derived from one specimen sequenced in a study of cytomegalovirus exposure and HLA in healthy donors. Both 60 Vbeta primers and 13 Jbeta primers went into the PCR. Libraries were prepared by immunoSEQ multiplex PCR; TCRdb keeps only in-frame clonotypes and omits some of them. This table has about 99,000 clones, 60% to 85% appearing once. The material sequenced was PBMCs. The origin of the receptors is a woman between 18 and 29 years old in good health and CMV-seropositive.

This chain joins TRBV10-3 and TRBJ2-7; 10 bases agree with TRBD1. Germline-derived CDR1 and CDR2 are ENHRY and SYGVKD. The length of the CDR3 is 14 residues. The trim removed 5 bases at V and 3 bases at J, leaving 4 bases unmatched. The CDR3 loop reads CAISLGTGVYEQYF. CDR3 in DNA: TGTGCCATCAGTTTAGGGACAGGGGTCTACGAGCAGTACTTC.

The CDR3 spells CASSDSTVSYEQYF. In nucleotides, the CDR3 is TGCGCCTCCTCAGACTCGACGGTATCCTACGAGCAGTACTTC. The V gene is TRBV5-1, the J gene TRBJ2-7; D not certain. This CDR3 has 14 residues. The germline V gene has CDR1 SGHRS and CDR2 YFSETQ. Trimming removed 10 bases from V and 1 base from J, with 18 bases in between. The whole variable domain, filled in from reference TRBV5-1 and TRBJ2-7, reads KAGVTQTPRYLIKTRGQQVTLSCSPISGHRSVSWYQQTPGQGLQFLFEYFSETQRNKGNFPGRFSGRQFSNSRSEMNVSTLELGDSALYLCASSDSTVSYEQYFGPGTRLTVT.

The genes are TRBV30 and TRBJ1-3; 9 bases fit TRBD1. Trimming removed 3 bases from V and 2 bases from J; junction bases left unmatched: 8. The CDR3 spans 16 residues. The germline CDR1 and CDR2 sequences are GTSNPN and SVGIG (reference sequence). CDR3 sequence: CAWRNRDRDPGNTIYF. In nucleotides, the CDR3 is TGTGCCTGGAGGAACCGGGACAGGGACCCTGGAAACACCATATATTTT.

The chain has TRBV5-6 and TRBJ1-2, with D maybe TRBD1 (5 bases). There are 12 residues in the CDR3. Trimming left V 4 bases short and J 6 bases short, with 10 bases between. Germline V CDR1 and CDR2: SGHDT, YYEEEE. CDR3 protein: CASSPDSNGYTF. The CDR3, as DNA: TGTGCCAGCAGCCCAGACAGTAATGGCTACACCTTC.

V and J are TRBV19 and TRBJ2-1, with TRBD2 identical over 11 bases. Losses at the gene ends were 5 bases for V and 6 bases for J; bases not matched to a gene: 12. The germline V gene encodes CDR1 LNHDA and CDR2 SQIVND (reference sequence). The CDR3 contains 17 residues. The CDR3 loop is CASSAQRLAGRGNEQFF. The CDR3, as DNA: TGTGCCAGTAGTGCACAAAGACTAGCGGGACGAGGCAATGAGCAGTTCTTC.

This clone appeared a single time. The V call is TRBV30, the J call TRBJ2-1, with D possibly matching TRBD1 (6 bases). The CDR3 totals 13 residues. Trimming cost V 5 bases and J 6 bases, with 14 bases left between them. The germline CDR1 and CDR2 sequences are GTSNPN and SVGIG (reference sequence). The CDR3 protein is CAWGRLGANEQFF. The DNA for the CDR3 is TGTGCCTGGGGTCGGTTGGGGGCCAATGAGCAGTTCTTC.

CDR3 sequence (DNA): TGTGCCAGCAGCTTGACCCCGGGCGGGGACACTGAAGCTTTCTTT. The encoded protein is CASSLTPGGDTEAFF. V usage is TRBV5-5 and J usage is TRBJ1-1; no clear D. There are 15 residues in the CDR3. Germline V lookup: CDR1 SGHKS, CDR2 YYEKEE (reference sequence). Trimming removed 1 base at V and 3 bases at J, with 13 bases between.

The DNA for the CDR3 is TGTGCCAGCAGTGCCCGACAGGGAATGAGGCATACGCAGTATTTT. Translation gives CASSARQGMRHTQYF. The chain employs TRBV27 and TRBJ2-3; 7 positions agree with TRBD1. The CDR3 is made up of 15 amino acids. Germline V CDR1 and CDR2: MNHEY, SMNVEV (reference sequence). V dropped 5 bases and J dropped 7; count of bases not matched to a gene: 12.

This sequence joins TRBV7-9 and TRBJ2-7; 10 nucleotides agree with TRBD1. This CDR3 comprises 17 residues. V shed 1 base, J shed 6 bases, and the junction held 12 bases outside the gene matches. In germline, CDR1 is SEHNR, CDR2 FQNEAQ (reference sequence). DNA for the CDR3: TGTGCCAGCAGCTTAGGGGGGTCGAGGACAGGGGGTAGCGAGCAGTACTTC. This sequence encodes CASSLGGSRTGGSEQYF.

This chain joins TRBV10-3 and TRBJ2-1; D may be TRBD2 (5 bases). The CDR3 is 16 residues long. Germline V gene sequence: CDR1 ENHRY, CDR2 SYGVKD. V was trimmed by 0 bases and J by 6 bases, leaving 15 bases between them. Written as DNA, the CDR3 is TGTGCCATCAGTGAGTCGTCCACTAGGGATGGCAATGAGCAGTTCTTC. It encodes CAISESSTRDGNEQFF.

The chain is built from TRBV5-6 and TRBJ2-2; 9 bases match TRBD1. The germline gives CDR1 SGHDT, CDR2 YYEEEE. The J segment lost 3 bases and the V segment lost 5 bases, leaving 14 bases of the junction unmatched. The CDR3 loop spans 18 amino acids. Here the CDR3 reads CASSTIRDRVWDTGELFF. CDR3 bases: TGTGCCAGCAGTACTATACGGGACAGGGTATGGGACACCGGGGAGCTGTTTTTT.

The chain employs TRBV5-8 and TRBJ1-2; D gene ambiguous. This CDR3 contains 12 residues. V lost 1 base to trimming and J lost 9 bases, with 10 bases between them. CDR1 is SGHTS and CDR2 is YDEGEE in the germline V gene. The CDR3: CASSLTILSYTF. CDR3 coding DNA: TGTGCCAGCAGCTTGACCATACTAAGCTACACCTTC.

CDR3 amino acids: CATSRGLAVTDTQYF. The DNA for the CDR3 is TGTGCCACCAGCAGAGGACTAGCGGTTACAGATACGCAGTATTTT. The V gene is TRBV15, the J gene TRBJ2-3, with TRBD2 matching 9 bases. From germline, CDR1 is LNHNV and CDR2 YYDKDF (reference sequence). Germline trimming cut 1 base from V and 3 bases from J; bases unmatched to any gene: 2. The CDR3 is 15 amino acids.

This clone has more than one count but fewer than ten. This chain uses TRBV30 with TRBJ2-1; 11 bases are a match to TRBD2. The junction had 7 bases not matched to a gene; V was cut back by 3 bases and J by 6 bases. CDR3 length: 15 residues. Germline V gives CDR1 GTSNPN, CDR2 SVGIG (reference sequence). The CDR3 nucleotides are TGTGCCTGGAGCGAACTAGCGGGAGTGGGCAATGAGCAGTTCTTC. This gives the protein CAWSELAGVGNEQFF.

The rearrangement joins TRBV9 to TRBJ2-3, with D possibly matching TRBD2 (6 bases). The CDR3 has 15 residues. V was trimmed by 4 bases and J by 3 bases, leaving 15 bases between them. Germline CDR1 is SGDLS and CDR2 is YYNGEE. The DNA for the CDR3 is TGTGCCAGCAGCCCTCGTGAAGGGAGGACAGATACGCAGTATTTT. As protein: CASSPREGRTDTQYF. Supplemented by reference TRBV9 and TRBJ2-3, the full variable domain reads DSGVTQTPKHLITATGQRVTLRCSPRSGDLSVYWYQQSLDQGLQFLIQYYNGEERAKGNILERFSAQQFPDLHSELNLSSLELGDSALYFCASSPREGRTDTQYFGPGTRLTVL.

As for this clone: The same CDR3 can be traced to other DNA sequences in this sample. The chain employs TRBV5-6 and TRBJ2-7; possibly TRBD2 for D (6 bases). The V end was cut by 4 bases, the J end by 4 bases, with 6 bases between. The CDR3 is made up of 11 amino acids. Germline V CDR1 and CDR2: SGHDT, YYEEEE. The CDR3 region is CASSRGYEQYF. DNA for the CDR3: TGTGCCAGCAGCCGGGGGTACGAGCAGTACTTC.

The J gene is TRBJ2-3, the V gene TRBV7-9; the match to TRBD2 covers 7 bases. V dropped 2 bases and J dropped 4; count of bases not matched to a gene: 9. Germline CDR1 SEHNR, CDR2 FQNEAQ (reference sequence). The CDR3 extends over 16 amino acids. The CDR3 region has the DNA TGTGCCAGCAGCTTAAGTAGCGGGTTGGCGGCAGATACGCAGTATTTT. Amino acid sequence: CASSLSSGLAADTQYF.

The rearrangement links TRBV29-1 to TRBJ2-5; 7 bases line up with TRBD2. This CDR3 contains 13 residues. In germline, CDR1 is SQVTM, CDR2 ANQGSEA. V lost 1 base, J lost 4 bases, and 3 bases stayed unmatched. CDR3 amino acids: CSVEVAGGETQYF. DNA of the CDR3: TGCAGCGTTGAAGTAGCGGGTGGAGAGACCCAGTACTTC. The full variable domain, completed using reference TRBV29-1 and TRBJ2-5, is SAVISQKPSRDICQRGTSLTIQCQVDSQVTMMFWYRQQPGQSLTLIATANQGSEATYESGFVIDKFPISRPNLTFSTLTVSNMSPEDSSIYLCSVEVAGGETQYFGPGTRLLVL.

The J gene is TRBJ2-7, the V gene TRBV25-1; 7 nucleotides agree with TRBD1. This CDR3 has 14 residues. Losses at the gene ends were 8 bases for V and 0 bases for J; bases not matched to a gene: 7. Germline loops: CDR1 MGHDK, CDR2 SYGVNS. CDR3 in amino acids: CASQGGGPSYEQYF. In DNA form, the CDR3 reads TGTGCCAGCCAAGGGGGCGGGCCCTCCTACGAGCAGTACTTC.

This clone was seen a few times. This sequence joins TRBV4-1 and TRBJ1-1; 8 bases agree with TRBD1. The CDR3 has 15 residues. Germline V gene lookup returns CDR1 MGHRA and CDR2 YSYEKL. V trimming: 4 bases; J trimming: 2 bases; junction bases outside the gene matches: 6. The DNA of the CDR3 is TGCGCCAGCAGCCCTCAGGACAGGGCCAACACTGAAGCTTTCTTT. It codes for CASSPQDRANTEAFF.

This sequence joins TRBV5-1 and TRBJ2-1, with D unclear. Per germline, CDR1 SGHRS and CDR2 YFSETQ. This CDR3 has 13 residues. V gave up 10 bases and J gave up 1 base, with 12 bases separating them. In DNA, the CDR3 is TGCGCCGGCCCGGCACAGTCCTACAATGAGCAGTTCTTC. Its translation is CAGPAQSYNEQFF.

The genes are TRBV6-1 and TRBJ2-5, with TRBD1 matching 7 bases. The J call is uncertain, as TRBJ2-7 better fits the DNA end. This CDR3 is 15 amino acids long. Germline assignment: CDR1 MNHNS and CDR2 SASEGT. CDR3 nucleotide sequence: TGTGCCAGCAGTGAATGGACAGGATCCTCCTACGAGCAGTACTTC. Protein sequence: CASSEWTGSSYEQYF.